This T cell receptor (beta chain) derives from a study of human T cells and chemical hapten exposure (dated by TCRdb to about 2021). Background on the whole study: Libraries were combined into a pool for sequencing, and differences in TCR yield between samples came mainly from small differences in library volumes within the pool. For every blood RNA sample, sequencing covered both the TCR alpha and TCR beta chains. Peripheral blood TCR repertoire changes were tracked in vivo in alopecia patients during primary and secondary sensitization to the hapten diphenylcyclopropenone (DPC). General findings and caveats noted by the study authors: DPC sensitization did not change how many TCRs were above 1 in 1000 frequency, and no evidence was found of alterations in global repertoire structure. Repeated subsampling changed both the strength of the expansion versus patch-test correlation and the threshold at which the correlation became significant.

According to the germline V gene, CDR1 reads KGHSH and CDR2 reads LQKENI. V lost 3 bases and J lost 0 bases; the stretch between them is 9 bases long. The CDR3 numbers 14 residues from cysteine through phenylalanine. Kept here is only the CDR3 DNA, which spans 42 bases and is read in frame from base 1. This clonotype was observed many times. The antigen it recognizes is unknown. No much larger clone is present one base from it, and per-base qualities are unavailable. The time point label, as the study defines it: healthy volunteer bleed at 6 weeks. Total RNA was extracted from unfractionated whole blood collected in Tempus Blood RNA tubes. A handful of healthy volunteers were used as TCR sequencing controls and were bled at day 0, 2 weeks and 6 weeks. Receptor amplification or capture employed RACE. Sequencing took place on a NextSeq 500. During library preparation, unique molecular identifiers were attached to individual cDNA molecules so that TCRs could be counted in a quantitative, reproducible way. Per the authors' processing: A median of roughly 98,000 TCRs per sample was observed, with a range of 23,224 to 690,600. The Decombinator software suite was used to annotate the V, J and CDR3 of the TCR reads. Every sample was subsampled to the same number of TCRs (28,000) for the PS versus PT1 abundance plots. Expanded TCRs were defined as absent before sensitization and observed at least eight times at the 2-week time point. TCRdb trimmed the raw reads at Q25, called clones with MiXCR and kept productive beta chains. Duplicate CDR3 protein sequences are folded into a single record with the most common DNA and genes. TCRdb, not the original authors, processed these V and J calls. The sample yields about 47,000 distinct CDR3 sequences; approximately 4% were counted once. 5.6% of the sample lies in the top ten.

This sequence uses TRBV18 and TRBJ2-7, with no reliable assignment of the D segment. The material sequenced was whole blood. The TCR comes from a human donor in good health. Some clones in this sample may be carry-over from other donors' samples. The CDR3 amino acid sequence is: CASSPVGSSYEQYF. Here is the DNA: TGTGCCAGCTCACCTGTTGGTAGCTCCTACGAGCAGTACTTC.